Shown below are 4 T cell receptor beta chains from a single sample sequenced in a study of post-analysis software for immune sequencing data. TCR beta cDNA libraries included unique molecular identifiers. One entry per CDR3 protein results from TCRdb running MiXCR on the PCR reads. Among around 180,000 distinct CDR3 sequences listed, around 28% were seen once. The study's findings and limits: There were five or six TRBV segments more frequent in patients than controls, and TRBV5-6, TRBV5-1 and TRBV20-1 were among them.

Their cognate antigens are unknown. The sample consisted of blood. The source is a girl between 5 and 17 years old with multiple sclerosis.

Notes on this clonotype: The DNA is omitted, as the CDR3 cannot be located on it reliably, and the CDR3 follows TCRdb's listing. This chain uses TRBV7-5 with TRBJ2-1; the D segment call TRBD2 is taken from the table without a DNA check. TRBV7-5 is a documented pseudogene. A total of 19 residues make up the CDR3, ends included. The CDR3 here is CISVPEAYVAGATYNEQFF.

This clonotype was recorded only once. A much bigger clone sits one base away, suggesting this may be a read error. The V call is TRBV20-1, the J call TRBJ2-7, with TRBD2 identical over 7 bases. This CDR3 comprises 14 residues. J gave up 1 base and V 0 bases, and 3 bases lay outside the gene matches. Germline V gene sequence: CDR1 DFQATT, CDR2 SNEGSKA (reference sequence). Here the CDR3 DNA reads TGCAGTGCTAGAGATCTAGCGGATTCCTACGAGCAGTACTTC. Translating it yields CSARDLADSYEQYF.

Note on this clonotype: A much larger clone lies a single base off, so this may be a read error. V and J are TRBV10-3 and TRBJ2-5, with 9 bases matching TRBD2. The V segment lost 0 bases and the J segment 11 bases; nucleotides outside the gene matches: 10. CDR3 length: 15 residues. CDR1 is ENHRY and CDR2 is SYGVKD in the germline V gene. The CDR3 protein is CAISESVAGAGEQYF. For the CDR3, the DNA is TGTGCCATCAGTGAGTCCGTAGCGGGAGCTGGTGAGCAGTACTTC.

This clonotype was recorded a few times. This chain joins TRBV3-1 and TRBJ2-1; D is ambiguous. The germline V gene has CDR1 LGHDT and CDR2 YNNKEL (reference sequence). CDR3 length: 16 residues. V shed 2 bases and J shed 0 bases, with 11 bases lying between them. The CDR3 DNA follows: TGTGCCAGCAGCCAATTGGTGAAAGGCTCCTACAATGAGCAGTTCTTC. Amino acid sequence: CASSQLVKGSYNEQFF.